This TCR beta chain is drawn from a study of technical replicates of blood from a few donors. Germline CDR1 is LNHDA and CDR2 is SQIVND (reference sequence). This CDR3 has 12 amino acids. Trimming stripped 6 bases from V and 6 bases from J, with 9 bases between. Sequenced by immunoSEQ multiplex PCR; TCRdb stores in-frame clones only, minus some. There are over 70,000 clones in the sample; more than 85% occur only once, and 0.34% lies in the top ten. The origin of this receptor is a human donor in good health. This sequence joins TRBV19 and TRBJ2-1, with a weak D call TRBD1 (6 bases). Sequencing was carried out using T cells isolated from PBMCs. The CDR3 DNA follows: TGTGCCAGTAGGACACAGGGCAATGAGCAGTTCTTC. Translation: CASRTQGNEQFF.